The sequence of this TCR beta chain was determined in a study of T cell repertoires in cytomegalovirus infection. Remarks on this clonotype: The antigen remains undetermined.

TCRdb passed the reads through MiXCR, listing each CDR3 protein once. Of about 270,000 distinct CDR3 sequences listed, 20% to 25% are singletons. CDR3 size: 16 residues. Germline CDR1 is MNHEY and CDR2 is SMNVEV (reference sequence). With 5 bases removed from V and 2 bases from J, the gap between germline ends came to 18 bases. This sequence was found in a human donor in good health (CMV status not recorded). Some clones in this sample may be carry-over from other donors' samples. V is TRBV27 and J is TRBJ1-2; no clear D. The sample consisted of cultured PBMCs, taken from culture after CMV antigen stimulation. CDR3 sequence reads: CASSPDGSTANYGYTF. The CDR3 nucleotides are TGTGCCAGCAGTCCGGACGGATCAACTGCCAACTATGGCTACACCTTC.